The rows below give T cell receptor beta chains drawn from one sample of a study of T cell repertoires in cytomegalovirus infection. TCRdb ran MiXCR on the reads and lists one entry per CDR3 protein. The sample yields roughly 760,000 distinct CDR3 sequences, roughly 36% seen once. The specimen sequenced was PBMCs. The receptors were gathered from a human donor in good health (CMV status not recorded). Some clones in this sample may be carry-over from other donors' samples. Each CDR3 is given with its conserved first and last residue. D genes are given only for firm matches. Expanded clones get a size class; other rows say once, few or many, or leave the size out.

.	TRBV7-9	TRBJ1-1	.	TGTGCCAGCAGCTTCCAGGAGTCCGCTGAAGCTGTCTTT	CASSFQESAEAVF
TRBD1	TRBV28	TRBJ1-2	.	TGTGCCAGCAGTTCAGGGGGCAGGGGAGTCTATGGCTACACCTTC	CASSSGGRGVYGYTF
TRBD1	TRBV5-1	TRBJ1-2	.	TGCGCCAGTTGGGACAGGGGAGGATATGGCTACACCTTC	CASWDRGGYGYTF
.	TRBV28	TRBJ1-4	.	TGTGCCAGCAGTTTATGGCCCGGAACACTGCAGAATGAAAAACTGTTTTTT	CASSLWPGTLQNEKLFF
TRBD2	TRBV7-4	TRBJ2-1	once	TGTGCCAGCAGCCCTGGACTAGCGGGTTCTCTTTACAATGAGCAGTTCTTC	CASSPGLAGSLYNEQFF
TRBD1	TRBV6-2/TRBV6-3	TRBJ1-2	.	TGTGCCAGCAGTTACGCCGGGACAGATCAAAGGGGCTACACCTTC	CASSYAGTDQRGYTF
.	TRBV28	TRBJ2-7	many	TGTGCCAGCAGGTCTGTAGGCCGGTACGAGCAGTACTTC	CASRSVGRYEQYF
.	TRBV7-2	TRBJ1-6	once	TGTGCCAGCGGTCAATCTCCAACAGGGCGCTCACCCCTCCACTTT	CASGQSPTGRSPLHF
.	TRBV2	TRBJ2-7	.	TGTGCCAGCAGTGTGGAAGCTTGGGGGTTCGGGCAGTACTTC	CASSVEAWGFGQYF
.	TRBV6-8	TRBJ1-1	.	TGTGCCAGCAGTTTTCGACGGCCCAGCGGCACTGAAGCTTTCTTT	CASSFRRPSGTEAFF
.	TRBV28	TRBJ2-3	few	TGTGCCAGCAGTCCTTCCGGTGGCCCCTTACAGTATTTT	CASSPSGGPLQYF
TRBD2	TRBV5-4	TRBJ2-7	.	TGTGCCAGCAGCTTGGGGAGTAGCGGGATATCCGAGCAGTACTTC	CASSLGSSGISEQYF
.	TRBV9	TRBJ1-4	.	TGTGCCAGCAGCGTAGAGTGGCAGGGTGGCAATGAAAAACTGTTTTTT	CASSVEWQGGNEKLFF
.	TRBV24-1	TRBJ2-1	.	TGTGCCACCAGTATGGACTTCAGTGAGCAGTTCTTC	CATSMDFSEQFF
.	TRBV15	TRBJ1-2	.	TGTGCCACCAGCAGAGATGGGCAACAAGGGGCGAGGACCTTC	CATSRDGQQGARTF
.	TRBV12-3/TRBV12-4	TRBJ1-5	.	TGTGCCAGCAGGCTCGGACCTCGCAATCAGCCCCAGCATTTT	CASRLGPRNQPQHF
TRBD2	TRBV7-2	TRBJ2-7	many	TGTGCCAGCAGCCCCCTAGGAGCGGGGCATTACGAGCAGTACTTC	CASSPLGAGHYEQYF
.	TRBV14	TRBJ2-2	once	TGTGCCAGCAGCCAGATCAGTACCCGGAACACCGGGGAGCTGTTTTTT	CASSQISTRNTGELFF
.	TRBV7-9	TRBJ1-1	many	TGTGCCAGCAGTTTAGTGGCGGCGAACACTGAAGCTTTCTTT	CASSLVAANTEAFF
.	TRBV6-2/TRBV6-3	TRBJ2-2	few	TGTGCCAGCATCCAAAATCGAGGGACCGGGGAGCTGTTTTTT	CASIQNRGTGELFF
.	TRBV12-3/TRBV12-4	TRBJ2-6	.	TGTGCCAGTTTGGAGGGTCTGGATGGGGCCAACGTCCTGACTTTC	CASLEGLDGANVLTF
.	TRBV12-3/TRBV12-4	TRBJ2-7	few	TGTGCCAGCAGTTCCCAGGAGCTCTACGAGCAGTACTTC	CASSSQELYEQYF
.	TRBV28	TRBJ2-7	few	TGTGCCACTCGCGGGGCTCCCGAGCAGTACTTC	CATRGAPEQYF
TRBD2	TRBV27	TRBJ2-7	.	TGTGCCAGCAGTTTAACAGCGGGAGAAATTAGCTACGAGCAGTACTTC	CASSLTAGEISYEQYF
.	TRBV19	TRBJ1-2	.	TGTGCCAGTTTCAATCCATCCGGGGGGCGATGGATCTACACCTTC	CASFNPSGGRWIYTF
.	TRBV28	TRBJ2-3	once	TGTGCCAGCAGTTCGGACAGCTCTCTAGCCTATTTT	CASSSDSSLAYF
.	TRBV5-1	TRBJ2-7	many	TGTGCCAGCAGCTTAGTTGGGGGTAGCTACGAGCAGTACTTC	CASSLVGGSYEQYF
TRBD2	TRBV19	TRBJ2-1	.	TGTGCCAGTAGTACGCAGGGACTAGCGGGATCCAATGAGCAGTTCTTC	CASSTQGLAGSNEQFF
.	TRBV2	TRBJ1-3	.	TGTGCCAGCAGTGAATCGGCTCACTCTGGAAACACCATATATTTT	CASSESAHSGNTIYF
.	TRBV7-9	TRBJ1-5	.	TGTGCCAGCAGCTTACCCCGCAGGTTGGAGGATAGCAATCAGCCCCAGCATTTT	CASSLPRRLEDSNQPQHF
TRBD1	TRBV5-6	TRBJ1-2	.	TGTACCAGCAGCCTGGGACAGATTAACTATGGCTACACCTTC	CTSSLGQINYGYTF
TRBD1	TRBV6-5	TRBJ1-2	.	TGTGCCAGCAGCCCCCCCGGGACAGGGCCCTATGGCTACACCTTC	CASSPPGTGPYGYTF
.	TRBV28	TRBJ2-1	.	TGTGCCAGCAGTTTATTAGCAGACAGCTCCTACAATGAGCAGTTCTTC	CASSLLADSSYNEQFF
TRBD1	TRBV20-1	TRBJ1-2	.	TGCAGTGCCCCCCGACAGGGAGTGGGGGACTATGGCTACACCTTC	CSAPRQGVGDYGYTF
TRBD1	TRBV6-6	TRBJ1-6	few	TGTGCCAGCAGTTACGGACAGGGGGCAGTGGGGAATTCACCCCTCCACTTT	CASSYGQGAVGNSPLHF
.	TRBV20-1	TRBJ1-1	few	TGCAGTGCGACAATAGGGGTGCTGGACACTGAAGCTTTCTTT	CSATIGVLDTEAFF
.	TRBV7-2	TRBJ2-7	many	TGTGCCAGCAGCTTAGTGGATTCGGACTTTTTCAAATACGAGCAGTACTTC	CASSLVDSDFFKYEQYF
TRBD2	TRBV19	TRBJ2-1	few	TGTGCCAGTGCTACTAGCGGGGGCAGCTCCTACAATGAGCAGTTCTTC	CASATSGGSSYNEQFF
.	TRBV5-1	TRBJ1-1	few	TGCGCCAGCAGCCCGGGCCGGACAGACATGAACACTGAAGCTTTCTTT	CASSPGRTDMNTEAFF
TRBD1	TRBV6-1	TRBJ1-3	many	TGTGCCAGCAGTGCAACGGGACAGGGGGCTGGAAACACCATATATTTT	CASSATGQGAGNTIYF
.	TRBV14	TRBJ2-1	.	TGTGCCAGCAGCCAAGATGACGCGGTCGTTTACTACAATGAGCAGTTCTTC	CASSQDDAVVYYNEQFF
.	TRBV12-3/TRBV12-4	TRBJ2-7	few	TGTGCCAGCAGTTTTGACAGGTTCTACGAGCAGTACTTC	CASSFDRFYEQYF